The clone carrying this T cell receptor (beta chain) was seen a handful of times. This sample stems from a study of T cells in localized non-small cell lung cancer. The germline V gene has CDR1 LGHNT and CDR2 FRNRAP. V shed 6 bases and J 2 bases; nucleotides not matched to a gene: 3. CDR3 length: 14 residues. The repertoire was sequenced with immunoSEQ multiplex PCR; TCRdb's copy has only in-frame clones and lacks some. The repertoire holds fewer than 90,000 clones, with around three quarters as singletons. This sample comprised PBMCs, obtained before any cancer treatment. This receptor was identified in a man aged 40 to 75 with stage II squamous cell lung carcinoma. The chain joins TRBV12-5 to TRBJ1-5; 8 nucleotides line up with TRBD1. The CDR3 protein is CASGTGQGNQPQHF. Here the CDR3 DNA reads TGTGCTAGTGGGACGGGACAGGGCAATCAGCCCCAGCATTTT.